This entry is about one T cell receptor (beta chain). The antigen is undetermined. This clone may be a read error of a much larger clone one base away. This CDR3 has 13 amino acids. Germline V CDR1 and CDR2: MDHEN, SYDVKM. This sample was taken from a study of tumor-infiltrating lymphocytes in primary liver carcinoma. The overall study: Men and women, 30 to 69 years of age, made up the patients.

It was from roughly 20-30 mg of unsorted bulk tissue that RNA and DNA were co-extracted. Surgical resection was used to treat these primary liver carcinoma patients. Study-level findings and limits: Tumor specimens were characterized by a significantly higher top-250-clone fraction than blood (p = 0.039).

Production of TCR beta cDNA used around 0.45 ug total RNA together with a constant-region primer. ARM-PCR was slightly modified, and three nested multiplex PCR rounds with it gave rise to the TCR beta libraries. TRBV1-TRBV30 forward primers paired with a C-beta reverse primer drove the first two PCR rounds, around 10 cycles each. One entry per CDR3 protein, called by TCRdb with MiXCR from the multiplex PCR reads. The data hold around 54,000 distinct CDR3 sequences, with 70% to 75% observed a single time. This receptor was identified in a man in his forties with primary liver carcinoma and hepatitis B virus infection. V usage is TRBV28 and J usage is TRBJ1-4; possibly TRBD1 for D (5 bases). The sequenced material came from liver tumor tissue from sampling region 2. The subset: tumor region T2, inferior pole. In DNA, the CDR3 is TGTGCCGGCAGTTTGTCGTGGGGCGAAAAACTGTTTTTT. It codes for CAGSLSWGEKLFF. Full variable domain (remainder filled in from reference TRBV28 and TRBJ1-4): DVKVTQSSRYLVKRTGEKVFLECVQDMDHENMFWYRQDPGLGLRLIYFSYDVKMKEKGDIPEGYSVSREKKERFSLILESASTNQTSMYLCAGSLSWGEKLFFGSGTQLSVL.